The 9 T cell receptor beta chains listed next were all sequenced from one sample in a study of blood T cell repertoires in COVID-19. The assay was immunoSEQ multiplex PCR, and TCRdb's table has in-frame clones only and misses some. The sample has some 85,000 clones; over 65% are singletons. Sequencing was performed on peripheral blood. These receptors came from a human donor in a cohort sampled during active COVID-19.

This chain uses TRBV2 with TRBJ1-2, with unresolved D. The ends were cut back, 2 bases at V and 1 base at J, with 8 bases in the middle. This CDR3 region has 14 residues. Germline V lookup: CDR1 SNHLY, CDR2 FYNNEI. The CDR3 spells CASSERRNNYGYTF. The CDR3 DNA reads TGTGCCAGCAGTGAACGGCGGAATAACTATGGCTACACCTTC.

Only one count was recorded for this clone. The CDR3 region has the DNA TGTGCCAGCAGCCCCCTAGGGGCGCGACAGGAAAAACTGTTTTTT. This gives the protein CASSPLGARQEKLFF. The chain has TRBV5-5 and TRBJ1-4; tentatively, D is TRBD1 (5 bases). CDR1 and CDR2 from the germline V gene are SGHKS and YYEKEE (reference sequence). There are 15 residues in the CDR3. V was trimmed by 4 bases and J by 8 bases, leaving 18 bases between them.

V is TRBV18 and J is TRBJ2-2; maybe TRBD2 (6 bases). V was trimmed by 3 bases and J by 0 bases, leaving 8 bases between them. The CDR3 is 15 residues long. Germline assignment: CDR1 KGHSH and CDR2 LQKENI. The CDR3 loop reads CASSPRGTNTGELFF. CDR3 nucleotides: TGTGCCAGCTCACCTCGCGGGACGAACACCGGGGAGCTGTTTTTT.

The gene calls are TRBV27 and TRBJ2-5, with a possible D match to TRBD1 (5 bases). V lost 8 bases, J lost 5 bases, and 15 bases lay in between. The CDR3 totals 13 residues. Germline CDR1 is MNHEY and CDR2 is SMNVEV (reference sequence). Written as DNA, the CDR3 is TGTGCCAGCCGGACACTGGGAAGGGAGACCCAGTACTTC. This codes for CASRTLGRETQYF.

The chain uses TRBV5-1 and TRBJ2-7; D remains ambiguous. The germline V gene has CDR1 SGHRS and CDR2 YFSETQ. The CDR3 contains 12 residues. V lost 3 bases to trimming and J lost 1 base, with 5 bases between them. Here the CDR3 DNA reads TGCGCCAGCAGCTCGTCGTCCTACGAGCAGTACTTC. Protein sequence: CASSSSSYEQYF.

CDR3 residues: CATSRANSNQPQHF. CDR3 nucleotide sequence: TGTGCCACCAGCAGAGCTAACAGCAATCAGCCCCAGCATTTT. The genes are TRBV15 and TRBJ1-5; D unclear. The CDR3 has 14 amino acids. Trimming took 1 base from V and 1 from J, leaving 5 bases between them. CDR1 and CDR2 from the germline V gene are LNHNV and YYDKDF (reference sequence).

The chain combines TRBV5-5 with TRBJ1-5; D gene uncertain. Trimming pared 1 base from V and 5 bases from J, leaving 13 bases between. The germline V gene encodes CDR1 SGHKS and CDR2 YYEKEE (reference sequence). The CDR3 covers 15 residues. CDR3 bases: TGTGCCAGCAGCTTGAGGGAGCAGAAAGATCAGCCCCAGCATTTT. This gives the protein CASSLREQKDQPQHF.

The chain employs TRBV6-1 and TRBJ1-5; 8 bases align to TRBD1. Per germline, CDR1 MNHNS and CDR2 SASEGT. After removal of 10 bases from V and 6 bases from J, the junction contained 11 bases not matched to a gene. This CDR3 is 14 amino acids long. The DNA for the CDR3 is TGTGCCACCAGGGGTGGGCAGGGGGCTCAGCCCCAGCATTTT. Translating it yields CATRGGQGAQPQHF.

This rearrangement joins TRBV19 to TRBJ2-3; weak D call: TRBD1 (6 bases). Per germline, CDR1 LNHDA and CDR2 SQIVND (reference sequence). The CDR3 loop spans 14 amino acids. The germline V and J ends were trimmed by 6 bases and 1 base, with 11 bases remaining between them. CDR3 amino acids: CASRWTDGTDTQYF. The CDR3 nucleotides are TGTGCCAGTAGGTGGACAGACGGCACAGATACGCAGTATTTT.